This is a list of T cell receptor beta chains from one sample in a study of tumor-infiltrating lymphocytes in primary liver carcinoma. A single record per CDR3 protein comes from TCRdb applying MiXCR to the multiplex PCR reads. This table has tens of thousands of distinct CDR3 sequences, about three quarters appearing once. The specimen was liver tumor tissue from sampling region 5. These TCRs come from a man aged 40-49 years with primary liver carcinoma and hepatitis B virus infection. Each CDR3 is given with its conserved first and last residue. D genes are given only for firm matches.

j_call	d_call	v_call	cdr3_aa
TRBJ2-7	-	TRBV11-2	CASSLDFGTPNSYEQYF
TRBJ2-2	-	TRBV11-1	CAISFTWVTGELFF
TRBJ2-7	-	TRBV4-1	CASSQDLGGGYEQYF
TRBJ2-5	-	TRBV11-2	CASSLTAGGSGGTHHF
TRBJ2-1	TRBD2	TRBV10-3	CATKPGLAGGPSSYSEQFF
TRBJ2-1	-	TRBV4-1	CASSQSSGWNNEQFF
TRBJ1-1	-	TRBV29-1	CSVEGTQSSPEAFF
TRBJ1-2	-	TRBV12-3/TRBV12-4	CVSSYLRERDYLCYGYTF
TRBJ2-2	-	TRBV24-1	CATSLSPGELFF
TRBJ2-7	TRBD2	TRBV4-2	CASSHGTSGAGEHYF
TRBJ2-3	-	TRBV11-2	CASSTGTNGTDTQYF
TRBJ2-5	-	TRBV29-1	CSGGAGQETQYF
TRBJ2-7	TRBD2	TRBV30	CAWRNSGTRSEQYF
TRBJ2-1	TRBD2	TRBV11-2	CTSSILAGGYNEQFF
TRBJ1-5	-	TRBV6-1	CASSETRERTVNQPQHF
TRBJ1-6	TRBD1	TRBV7-3	CASSSGTGDNSPLHF
TRBJ2-7	TRBD1	TRBV4-3	CASSQETGGSYGQYF
TRBJ2-3	TRBD2	TRBV6-2/TRBV6-3	CVNSYLPSGSSTDTQYF
TRBJ2-6	-	TRBV6-2/TRBV6-3	CANSLEQGTGANVLTF
TRBJ2-3	-	TRBV10-3	CAFRHTSRASTDTQYF
TRBJ1-1	-	TRBV4-2	CASSQERGLGFWTEAFF
TRBJ2-3	-	TRBV10-3	CAISTEGGPTDTRYF
TRBJ2-1	TRBD2	TRBV5-4	CVSSSSGGINEQFF
TRBJ2-7	-	TRBV28	CASSFSGGLYEQYF
TRBJ2-3	TRBD2	TRBV28	CASSLGTSGDADTQYF
TRBJ2-1	-	TRBV29-1	CSIEEVGDNEQFF
TRBJ2-7	-	TRBV6-5	CASSYWIGDEQYF
TRBJ1-5	-	TRBV5-6	CVSRVGGVYNNQPQHF
TRBJ2-7	-	TRBV6-2/TRBV6-3	CASSPQAHPSYEQYF
TRBJ1-5	-	TRBV25-1	CASSEAAGTLNQPQHF
TRBJ2-1	TRBD1	TRBV29-1	CSIRQGGNEQLF
TRBJ2-3	-	TRBV6-5	CASSSPGRGIDMQYF
TRBJ2-3	-	TRBV4-2	CPSSQGSVRGDTQYF
TRBJ2-3	-	TRBV4-2	CASSQLALLEGATDTQYF
TRBJ2-2	TRBD2	TRBV11-2	CASSGGLAERNTGELFF
TRBJ2-1	-	TRBV12-3/TRBV12-4	CASSLAGSSYNEQFF
TRBJ2-1	TRBD2	TRBV10-3	CASLAGVDYNEQFF
TRBJ2-2	-	TRBV11-2	CASSLDIGGRNTGEQLF
TRBJ1-1	TRBD1	TRBV4-2	CASSQDYGQGFWTEAFF
TRBJ2-3	-	TRBV5-1	CASSLEGSPAKTDTQYF
TRBJ2-7	TRBD2	TRBV4-2	CASSGKPGLVEGHEQYF
TRBJ2-5	-	TRBV28	CASSRKRLTGHLQETQYF
TRBJ2-1	-	TRBV14	CASSQGVVSDEQFF
TRBJ2-1	TRBD2	TRBV11-3	CVSSLAGGNEQLF
TRBJ2-1	-	TRBV30	CVWRQKGSSYNEQFF
TRBJ2-7	-	TRBV7-9	CAGSFEVRAYEQYF
TRBJ2-1	TRBD2	TRBV5-6	CASGEWLAGGLERFF
TRBJ2-7	TRBD1	TRBV5-5	CAGSQGGQGPYEQYF
TRBJ2-7	TRBD2	TRBV5-1	CTSTTTSGSSYEQYF
TRBJ2-7	-	TRBV6-1	CASSESGWWQGPYVHYF
TRBJ1-6	-	TRBV5-4	CARSLDQQNSPLHF
TRBJ1-4	-	TRBV6-5	CACSGGTGPNEKLFF
TRBJ2-2	-	TRBV6-2/TRBV6-3	CASSPRGGGELLF
TRBJ2-1	TRBD1	TRBV4-1	CASSQEDRYYYEQFF